The 11 T cell receptor beta chains in this list originate from one sample, sequenced in a study of graft-versus-host responses after intestinal transplantation. Libraries were prepared by immunoSEQ multiplex PCR; TCRdb keeps only in-frame clonotypes and omits some of them. Of roughly 98,000 clones listed, 85% to 95% were seen once; the top ten hold less than 1.5%. The antigens of these receptors remain unknown. Sample: unstimulated CD8+ T cells sorted from spleen or lymph node cells, taken before transplant. The receptors shown here come from a human donor who was the organ donor for an intestinal transplant.

The V gene is TRBV5-1, the J gene TRBJ1-1; maybe TRBD1 (5 bases). V lost 3 bases, J lost 7 bases, and 19 bases lay in between. Germline V gene lookup returns CDR1 SGHRS and CDR2 YFSETQ. This CDR3 has 15 amino acids. The CDR3 DNA reads TGCGCCAGCAGCTCCTGGCCGGCGGGACGCCTTGAAGCTTTCTTT. Translating it yields CASSSWPAGRLEAFF.

The chain combines TRBV5-1 with TRBJ1-6; the D gene is possibly TRBD1 (6 bases). With 4 bases removed from V and 4 bases from J, the gap between germline ends came to 9 bases. CDR1 and CDR2 (germline): SGHRS, YFSETQ. CDR3 length equals 14 residues. The CDR3: CASSLDRYNSPLHF. The CDR3 nucleotides are TGCGCCAGCAGCCTGGACAGATATAATTCACCCCTCCACTTT.

This clone was observed a single time. The chain uses TRBV11-2 and TRBJ2-1; 7 bases agree with TRBD2. The V gene end was trimmed by 7 bases and the J gene end by 6 bases; junction bases not matched to a gene: 12. The CDR3 runs to 15 residues. Germline V CDR1 and CDR2: SGHAT, FQNNGV. The chain's CDR3 is CASTFVGGSANEQFF. CDR3 nucleotide sequence: TGTGCCAGCACCTTCGTTGGCGGGAGTGCCAATGAGCAGTTCTTC.

On this clone itself: In the same sample, other DNA sequences code for this CDR3. CDR3: CSASMNTEAFF. For the CDR3, the DNA is TGCAGTGCATCTATGAACACTGAAGCTTTCTTT. The chain is built from TRBV20-1 and TRBJ1-1; D gene uncertain. The CDR3 has 11 residues. The germline V and J ends were trimmed by 6 bases and 0 bases, with 5 bases remaining between them. CDR1 and CDR2 from the germline V gene are DFQATT and SNEGSKA (reference sequence).

CDR3 DNA: TGTGCCAGCAGCCTCAACACGGGGGTTCTAACGAATGAGCAGTTCTTC. Amino acid sequence: CASSLNTGVLTNEQFF. The J gene is TRBJ2-1, the V gene TRBV5-6, with D possibly TRBD2 on 6 matching bases. The germline V gene encodes CDR1 SGHDT and CDR2 YYEEEE. V shed 4 bases and J shed 7 bases, with 21 bases lying between them. The CDR3 runs 16 residues.

The V gene is TRBV7-9, the J gene TRBJ2-1, with D uncertain. Germline V gene sequence: CDR1 SEHNR, CDR2 FQNEAQ (reference sequence). V was shortened by 6 bases and J by 10 bases, with 13 bases between the two germline ends. The CDR3 extends over 12 amino acids. CDR3 loop: CASRLLPPEQFF. CDR3 sequence (DNA): TGTGCCAGCAGACTTCTGCCACCGGAGCAGTTCTTC.

The V and J genes are TRBV4-1 and TRBJ2-5, with 11 bases identical to TRBD2. V shed 1 base and J 5 bases; nucleotides not matched to a gene: 6. The CDR3 sequence is 16 residues long. Per the germline V gene, CDR1 is MGHRA and CDR2 is YSYEKL. CDR3 nucleotide sequence: TGCGCCAGCAGCCAAGTGAGTCTAGCGGGAGGCGAGACCCAGTACTTC. Translated, it gives CASSQVSLAGGETQYF.

The chain employs TRBV2 and TRBJ2-7; 12 bases are a match to TRBD2. Germline V gene lookup returns CDR1 SNHLY and CDR2 FYNNEI. The CDR3 has 17 residues. V was clipped by 1 base and J by 5 bases; unmatched bases: 9. The CDR3 loop reads CASSEEGGRLAGDEQYF. The CDR3 region has the DNA TGTGCCAGCAGTGAAGAGGGAGGCAGACTAGCGGGAGACGAGCAGTACTTC.

This clone has a handful of counts. This chain joins TRBV7-8 and TRBJ1-1; 7 positions agree with TRBD1. With 4 bases clipped from V and 0 bases from J, the junction kept 11 bases outside the gene matches. This CDR3 spans 17 amino acids. Germline CDR1 SGHVS, CDR2 FQNEAQ. The DNA for the CDR3 is TGTGCCAGCAGCTGGACACAGGGGCTATTGATGAACACTGAAGCTTTCTTT. It encodes CASSWTQGLLMNTEAFF.

The genes are TRBV30 and TRBJ1-6; D not resolved. Germline assignment: CDR1 GTSNPN and CDR2 SVGIG (reference sequence). V was cut by 5 bases and J by 4 bases, with 9 bases left in between. The CDR3 consists of 13 residues. CDR3 nucleotides: TGTGCCTGGGGGCGACCATATAATTCACCCCTCCACTTT. Encoded protein: CAWGRPYNSPLHF.

A single count supports this clone. This chain connects TRBV6-1 to TRBJ2-2; the match to TRBD1 covers 8 bases. J lost 5 bases, V lost 5 bases, and 4 bases had no gene match. Germline values: CDR1 MNHNS, CDR2 SASEGT. The CDR3 length is 14 residues. The CDR3 loop is CASSQGAGTGELFF. The CDR3 DNA reads as TGTGCCAGCAGTCAGGGGGCCGGGACCGGGGAGCTGTTTTTT.